The entry below gives a single T cell receptor beta chain sequence along with its context. Its antigen is not yet known. One base away there is no much larger clone; base qualities are not given. TCRbeta CDR3 regions were amplified from genomic DNA using the immunoSEQ Assay, a bias-controlled multiplex PCR. As for the authors' bioinformatics: Within the assay, amplification of reference gene primers was used to estimate how many nucleated cells each sample contained. Sequence reads were collapsed and filtered to measure the absolute abundance of every unique TCRbeta CDR3 rearrangement. For each sample, productive Simpson clonality was calculated as the square root of Simpson's diversity index across productive rearrangements. TCRdb provides this immuneACCESS table in a form limited to in-frame rearrangements. Some clones are lacking; in checked studies, under half of them reflect an unresolved V gene, and why the rest are absent is not known. The V and J calls and the clone size are those of that table, but D and trimming were determined from the DNA. This sample is represented by around 30,000 clones; roughly 90% of them were singletons. Clones ranked in the top ten supply under 4.5% of the sample.

The collaborating institutions used their own protocols to collect whole blood in K2EDTA tubes. For TCRbeta analysis, collaborator samples were shipped as frozen whole blood, as isolated PBMCs, or as DNA extracted from either sample type. These data are taken from a study of blood T cell repertoires in COVID-19 (dated by TCRdb to the early 2020s). Concerning the study at large: Samples covering the acute and convalescent phases of COVID-19 were provided by collaborators in the United States, Italy and Spain. A freely available public database, intended as a resource for researchers studying the immune response to SARS-CoV-2, is where the repertoires were released. The samples were drawn from the first 160 participants of the ongoing ImmuneRACE study and from 950 to 1,500 subjects provided by 6 global collaborators. A de-identified subject ID, COVID-19 status, age in years and sex were almost always included in the sample metadata. Deeply sampled blood TCRbeta repertoires from subjects exposed to, actively infected with, or recovered from COVID-19 were included in the dataset. Where available, HLA class I and class II types were taken from metadata supplied by the sample provider and were not determined by assay-based typing. The material from the prospective study consisted of cDNA or gDNA derived from T cells, B-cell-depleted T cells, or PBMCs. Broad study findings and their caveats: Clinical and demographic metadata were provided uncurated, with the amount varying by source and participant.

Sample: peripheral blood. This sequence was found in a man in his sixties with acute or convalescent COVID-19.

The DNA sequence follows: TGTGCCACCAGTGATACGGGGGAAGGAAACACCATATATTTT. This gives the protein CATSDTGEGNTIYF. The chain is made from TRBV24-1 and TRBJ1-3; 5 matching bases give a weak D call of TRBD1. Its CDR3 holds 14 amino acids, cysteine through phenylalanine. Here the CDR3 DNA is all that survives: 42 bases in frame from base 1. A distance of 9 bases separates the germline ends of V and J, which lose 3 bases and 4 bases respectively. CDR1 and CDR2 were assigned from the germline V gene as KGHDR and SFDVKD.